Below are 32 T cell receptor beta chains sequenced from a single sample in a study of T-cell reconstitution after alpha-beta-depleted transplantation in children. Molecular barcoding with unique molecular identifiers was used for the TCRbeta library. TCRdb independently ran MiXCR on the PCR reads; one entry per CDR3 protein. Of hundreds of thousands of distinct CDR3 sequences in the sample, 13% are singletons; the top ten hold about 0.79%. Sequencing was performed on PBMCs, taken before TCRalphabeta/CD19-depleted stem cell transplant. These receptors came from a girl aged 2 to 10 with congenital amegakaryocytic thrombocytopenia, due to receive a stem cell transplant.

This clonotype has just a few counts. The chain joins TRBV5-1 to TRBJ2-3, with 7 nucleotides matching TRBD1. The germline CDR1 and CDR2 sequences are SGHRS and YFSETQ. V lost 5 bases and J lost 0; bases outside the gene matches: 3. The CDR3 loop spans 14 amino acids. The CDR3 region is CASRETGSTDTQYF. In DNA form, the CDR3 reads TGCGCCAGCAGGGAGACAGGGAGCACAGATACGCAGTATTTT.

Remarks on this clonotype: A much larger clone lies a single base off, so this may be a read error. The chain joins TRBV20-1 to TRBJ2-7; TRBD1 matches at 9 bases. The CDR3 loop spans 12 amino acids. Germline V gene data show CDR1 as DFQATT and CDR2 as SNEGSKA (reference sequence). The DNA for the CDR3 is TGCGGTGCCGGACAGGGGTTCAACGAGCAGTACTTC. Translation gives CGAGQGFNEQYF.

This CDR3 is CSARDRGNSPLHF. CDR3 DNA sequence: TGCAGTGCTAGAGACAGGGGTAATTCACCCCTCCACTTT. The V gene is TRBV20-1, the J gene TRBJ1-6; D is perhaps TRBD1 (6 bases). CDR1 and CDR2 (germline): DFQATT, SNEGSKA (reference sequence). Trimming shortened V by 0 bases and J by 6 bases, and 6 bases separated the two germline ends. This CDR3 comprises 13 residues.

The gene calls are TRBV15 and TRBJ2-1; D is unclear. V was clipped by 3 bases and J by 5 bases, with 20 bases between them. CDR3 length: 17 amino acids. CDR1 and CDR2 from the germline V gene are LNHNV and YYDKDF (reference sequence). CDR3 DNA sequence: TGTGCCACCAGCAGGAGGAACCGGGTCTCCATCCACAATGAGCAGTTCTTC. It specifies CATSRRNRVSIHNEQFF.

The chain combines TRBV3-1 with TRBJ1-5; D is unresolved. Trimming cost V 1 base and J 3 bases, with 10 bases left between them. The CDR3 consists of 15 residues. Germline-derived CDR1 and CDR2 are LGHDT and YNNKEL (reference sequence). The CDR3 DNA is TGTGCCAGCAGCCAAGGGTTAGGGCCCAATCAGCCCCAGCATTTT. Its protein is CASSQGLGPNQPQHF.

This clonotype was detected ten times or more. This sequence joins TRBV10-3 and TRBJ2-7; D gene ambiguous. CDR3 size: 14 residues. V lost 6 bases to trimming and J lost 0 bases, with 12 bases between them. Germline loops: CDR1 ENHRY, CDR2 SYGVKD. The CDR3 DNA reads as TGTGCCATCAGGGACGGTGAGAGCTCCTACGAGCAGTACTTC. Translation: CAIRDGESSYEQYF.

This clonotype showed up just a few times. CDR3 in DNA: TGTGCCAGCAGCTTAGGGGTCCTGCGGGAGTCCTACAATGAGCAGTTCTTC. Amino acids: CASSLGVLRESYNEQFF. The chain combines TRBV7-2 with TRBJ2-1; 7 positions match TRBD2. CDR3 length: 17 amino acids. Germline CDR1 is SGHTA and CDR2 is FQGNSA. The trim removed 1 base at V and 1 base at J, leaving 7 bases unmatched.

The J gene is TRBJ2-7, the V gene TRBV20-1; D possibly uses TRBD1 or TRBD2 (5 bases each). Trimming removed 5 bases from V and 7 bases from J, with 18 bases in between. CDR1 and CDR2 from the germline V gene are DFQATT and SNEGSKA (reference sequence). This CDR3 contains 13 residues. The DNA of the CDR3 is TGCAGTGCTCGAACGGGGCCGATCGCGGAGCAGTACTTC. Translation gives CSARTGPIAEQYF.

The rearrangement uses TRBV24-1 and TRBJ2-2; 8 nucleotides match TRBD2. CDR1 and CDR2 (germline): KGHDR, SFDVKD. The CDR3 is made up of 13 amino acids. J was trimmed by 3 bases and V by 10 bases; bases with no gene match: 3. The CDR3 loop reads CATSGTYTGELFF. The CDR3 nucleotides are TGTGCCACTAGCGGGACATACACCGGGGAGCTGTTTTTT.

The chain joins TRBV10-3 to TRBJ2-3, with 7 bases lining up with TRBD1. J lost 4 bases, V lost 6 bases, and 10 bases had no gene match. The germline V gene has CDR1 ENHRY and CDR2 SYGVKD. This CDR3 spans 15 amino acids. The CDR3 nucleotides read TGTGCCATCAGGACCGAAAGCGGACAGGCAGATACGCAGTATTTT. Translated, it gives CAIRTESGQADTQYF.

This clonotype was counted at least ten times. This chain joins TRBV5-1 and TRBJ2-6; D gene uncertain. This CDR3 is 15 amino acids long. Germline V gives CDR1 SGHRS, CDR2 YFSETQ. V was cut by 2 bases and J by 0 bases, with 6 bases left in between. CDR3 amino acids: CASSFSVSGANVLTF. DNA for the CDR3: TGCGCCAGCAGCTTTTCCGTCTCTGGGGCCAACGTCCTGACTTTC.

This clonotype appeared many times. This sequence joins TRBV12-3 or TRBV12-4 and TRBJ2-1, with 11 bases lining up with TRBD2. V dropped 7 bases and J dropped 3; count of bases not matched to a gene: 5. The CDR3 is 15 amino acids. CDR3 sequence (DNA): TGTGCCAGCACCTCAGGACTAGCGGGCTACAATGAGCAGTTCTTC. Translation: CASTSGLAGYNEQFF.

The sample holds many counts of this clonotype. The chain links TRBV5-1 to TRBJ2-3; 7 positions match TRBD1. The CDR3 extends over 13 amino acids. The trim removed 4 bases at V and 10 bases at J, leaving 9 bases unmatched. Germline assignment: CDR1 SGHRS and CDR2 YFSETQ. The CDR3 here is CASSTDDRVSQYF. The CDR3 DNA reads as TGCGCCAGCAGCACAGACGACAGGGTTTCGCAGTATTTT.

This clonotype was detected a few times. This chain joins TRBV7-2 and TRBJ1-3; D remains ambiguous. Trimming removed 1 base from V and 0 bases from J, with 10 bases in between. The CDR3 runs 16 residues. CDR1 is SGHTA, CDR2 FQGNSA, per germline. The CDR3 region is CASSLGSVSSGNTIYF. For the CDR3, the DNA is TGTGCCAGCAGCTTAGGGTCCGTGAGCTCTGGAAACACCATATATTTT. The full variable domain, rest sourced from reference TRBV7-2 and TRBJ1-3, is GAGVSQSPSNKVTEKGKDVELRCDPISGHTALYWYRQSLGQGLEFLIYFQGNSAPDKSGLPSDRFSAERTGGSVSTLTIQRTQQEDSAVYLCASSLGSVSSGNTIYFGEGSWLTVV.

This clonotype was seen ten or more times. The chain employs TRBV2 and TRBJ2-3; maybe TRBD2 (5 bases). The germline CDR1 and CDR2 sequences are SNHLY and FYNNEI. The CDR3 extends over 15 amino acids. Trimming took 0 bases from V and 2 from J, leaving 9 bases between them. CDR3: CASSEARLPTDTQYF. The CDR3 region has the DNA TGTGCCAGCAGTGAAGCCCGACTACCCACAGATACGCAGTATTTT.

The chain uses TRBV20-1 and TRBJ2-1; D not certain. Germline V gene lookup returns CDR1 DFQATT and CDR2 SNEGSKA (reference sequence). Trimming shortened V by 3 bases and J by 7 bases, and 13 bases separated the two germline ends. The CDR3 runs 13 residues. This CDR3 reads CSARVPGRNEQFF. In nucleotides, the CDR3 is TGCAGTGCTAGGGTCCCCGGAAGGAATGAGCAGTTCTTC.

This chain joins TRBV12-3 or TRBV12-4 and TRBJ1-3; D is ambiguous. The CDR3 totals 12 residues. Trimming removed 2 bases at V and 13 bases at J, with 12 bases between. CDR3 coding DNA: TGTGCCAGCAGTTTAAGCGCTTTGGGTATATATTTT. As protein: CASSLSALGIYF.

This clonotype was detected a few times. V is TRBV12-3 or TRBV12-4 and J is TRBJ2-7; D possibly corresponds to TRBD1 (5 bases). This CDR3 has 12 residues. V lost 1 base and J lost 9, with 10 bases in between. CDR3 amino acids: CASSLEGLWQYF. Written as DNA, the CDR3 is TGTGCCAGCAGTTTAGAGGGGCTTTGGCAGTACTTC.

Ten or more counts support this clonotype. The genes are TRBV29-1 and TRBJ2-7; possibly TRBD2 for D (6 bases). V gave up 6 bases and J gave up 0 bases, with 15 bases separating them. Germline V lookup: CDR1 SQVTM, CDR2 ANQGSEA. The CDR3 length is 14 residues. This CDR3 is CSVELAESSYEQYF. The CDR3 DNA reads TGCAGCGTCGAGTTAGCGGAAAGCTCCTACGAGCAGTACTTC.

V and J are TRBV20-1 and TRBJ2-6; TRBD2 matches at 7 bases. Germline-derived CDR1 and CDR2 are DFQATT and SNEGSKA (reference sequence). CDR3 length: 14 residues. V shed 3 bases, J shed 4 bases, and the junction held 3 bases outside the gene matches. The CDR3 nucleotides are TGCAGTGCTAGGGGGGGGGAAGGGGCCAACGTCCTGACTTTC. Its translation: CSARGGEGANVLTF.

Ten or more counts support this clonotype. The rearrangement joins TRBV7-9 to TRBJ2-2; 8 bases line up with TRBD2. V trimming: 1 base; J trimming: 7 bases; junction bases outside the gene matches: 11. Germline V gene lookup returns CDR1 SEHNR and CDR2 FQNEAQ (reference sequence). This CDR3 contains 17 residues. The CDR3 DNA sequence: TGTGCCAGCAGCTTAGTTCTTGTAGCGGGAAGCATCGGGGAGCTGTTTTTT. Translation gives CASSLVLVAGSIGELFF.

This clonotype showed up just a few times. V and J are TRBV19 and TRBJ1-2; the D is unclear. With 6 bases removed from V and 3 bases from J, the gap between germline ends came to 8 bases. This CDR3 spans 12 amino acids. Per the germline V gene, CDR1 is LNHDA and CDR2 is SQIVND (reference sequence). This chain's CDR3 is CASRGSDYGYTF. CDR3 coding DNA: TGTGCCAGTAGGGGCAGTGACTATGGCTACACCTTC. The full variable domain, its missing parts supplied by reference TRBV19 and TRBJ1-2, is DGGITQSPKYLFRKEGQNVTLSCEQNLNHDAMYWYRQDPGQGLRLIYYSQIVNDFQKGDIAEGYSVSREKKESFPLTVTSAQKNPTAFYLCASRGSDYGYTFGSGTRLTVV.

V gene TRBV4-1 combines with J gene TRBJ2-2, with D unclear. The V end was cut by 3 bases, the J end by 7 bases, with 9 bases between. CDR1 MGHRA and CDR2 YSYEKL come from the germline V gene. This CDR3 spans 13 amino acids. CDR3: CASSQVLLGELFF. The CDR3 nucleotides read TGCGCCAGCAGCCAGGTTCTACTCGGGGAGCTGTTTTTT.

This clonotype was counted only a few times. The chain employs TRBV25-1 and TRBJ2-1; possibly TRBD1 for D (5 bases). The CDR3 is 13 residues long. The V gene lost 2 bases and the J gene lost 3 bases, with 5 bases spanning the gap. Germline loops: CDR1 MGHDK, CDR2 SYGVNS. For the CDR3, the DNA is TGTGCCAGCAGTGAACAGGGCTACAATGAGCAGTTCTTC. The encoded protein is CASSEQGYNEQFF.

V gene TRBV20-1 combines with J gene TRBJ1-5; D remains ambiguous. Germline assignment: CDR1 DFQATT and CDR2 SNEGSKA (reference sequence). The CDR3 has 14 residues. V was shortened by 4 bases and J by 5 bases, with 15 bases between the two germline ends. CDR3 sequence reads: CSATLGAGHQPQHF. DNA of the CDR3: TGCAGTGCTACCCTCGGAGCAGGTCATCAGCCCCAGCATTTT.

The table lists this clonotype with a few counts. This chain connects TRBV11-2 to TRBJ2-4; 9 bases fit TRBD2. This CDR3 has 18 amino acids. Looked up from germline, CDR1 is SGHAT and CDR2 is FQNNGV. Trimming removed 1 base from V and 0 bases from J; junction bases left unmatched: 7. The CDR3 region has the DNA TGTGCCAGCAGCTTAGTAGCGGGAGCTCTTCTAGCCAAAAACATTCAGTACTTC. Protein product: CASSLVAGALLAKNIQYF.

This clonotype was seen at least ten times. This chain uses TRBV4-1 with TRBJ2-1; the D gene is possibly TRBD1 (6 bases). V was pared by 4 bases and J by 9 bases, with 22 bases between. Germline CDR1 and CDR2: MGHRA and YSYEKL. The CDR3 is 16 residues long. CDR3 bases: TGCGCCAGCAGCCGTATAACCCCGACAGGTATCGGTGAGCAGTTCTTC. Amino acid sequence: CASSRITPTGIGEQFF.

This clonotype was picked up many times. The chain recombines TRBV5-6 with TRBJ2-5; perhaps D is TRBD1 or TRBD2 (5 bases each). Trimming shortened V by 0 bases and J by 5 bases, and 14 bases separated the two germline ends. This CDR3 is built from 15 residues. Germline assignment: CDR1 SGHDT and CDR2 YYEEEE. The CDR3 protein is CASSLEVGTMETQYF. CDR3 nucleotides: TGTGCCAGCAGCTTGGAAGTCGGGACCATGGAGACCCAGTACTTC.

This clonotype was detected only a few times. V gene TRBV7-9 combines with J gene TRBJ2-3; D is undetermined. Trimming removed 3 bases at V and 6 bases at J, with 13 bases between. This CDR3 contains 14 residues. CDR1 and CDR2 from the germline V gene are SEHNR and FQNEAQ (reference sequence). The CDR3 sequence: CASSFGPTSDTQYF. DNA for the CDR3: TGTGCCAGCAGCTTCGGCCCGACGTCGGATACGCAGTATTTT.

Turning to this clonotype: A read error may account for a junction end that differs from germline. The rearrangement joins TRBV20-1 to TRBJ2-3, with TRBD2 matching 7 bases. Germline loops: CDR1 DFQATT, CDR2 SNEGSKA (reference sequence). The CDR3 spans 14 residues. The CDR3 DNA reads TGCAGTGCGCGGACTAGAAATCTATCGGATACGCTGTATTTT. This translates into CSARTRNLSDTLYF.

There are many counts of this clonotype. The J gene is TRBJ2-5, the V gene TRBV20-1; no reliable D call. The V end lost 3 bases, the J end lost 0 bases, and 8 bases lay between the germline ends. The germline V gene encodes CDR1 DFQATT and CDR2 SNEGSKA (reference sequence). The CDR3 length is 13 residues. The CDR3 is CSASQPYQETQYF. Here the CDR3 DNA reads TGCAGTGCTAGTCAGCCGTACCAAGAGACCCAGTACTTC.

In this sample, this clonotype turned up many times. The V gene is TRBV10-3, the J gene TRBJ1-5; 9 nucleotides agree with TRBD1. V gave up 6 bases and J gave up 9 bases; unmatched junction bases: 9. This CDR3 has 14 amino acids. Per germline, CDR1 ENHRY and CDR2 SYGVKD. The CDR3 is CAIRDTGGFGPQHF. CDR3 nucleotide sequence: TGTGCCATCAGGGATACAGGGGGCTTTGGGCCCCAGCATTTT.